These 23 T cell receptor beta chains were all obtained from the same sample, sequenced in a study of T cells in Graves' hyperthyroidism and ophthalmopathy. Authors of the study amplified TCR beta CDR3 regions from RNA transcripts. Carried out on the TCR CDR3, a first-round RT-PCR used the HTBI primer set. MiXCR, applied by TCRdb to the multiplex PCR reads, yields one record per CDR3 protein. The sample yields about 250,000 distinct CDR3 sequences, about 16% seen once. The sample consisted of blood. These receptors all come from a woman in her 50s with Graves' hyperthyroidism that later progressed to Graves' ophthalmopathy.

This clonotype was seen ten or more times. This sequence joins TRBV27 and TRBJ2-7; 15 bases line up with TRBD2. Germline V gene sequence: CDR1 MNHEY, CDR2 SMNVEV (reference sequence). This CDR3 contains 15 residues. The J segment lost 0 bases and the V segment lost 8 bases, leaving 2 bases of the junction unmatched. The CDR3 DNA sequence: TGTGCCAGCCAGGGACTAGCGGGAGGCTCCTACGAGCAGTACTTC. Amino acids: CASQGLAGGSYEQYF.

This clonotype was seen many times. The chain combines TRBV27 with TRBJ1-6, with D possibly TRBD1 on 5 matching bases. V was trimmed by 2 bases and J by 4 bases, leaving 9 bases between them. Looked up from germline, CDR1 is MNHEY and CDR2 is SMNVEV (reference sequence). The CDR3 spans 15 residues. As DNA, the CDR3 is TGTGCCAGCAGTTTAATGAGGGGTTATAATTCACCCCTCCACTTT. This sequence encodes CASSLMRGYNSPLHF.

This clonotype showed up many times. The genes are TRBV20-1 and TRBJ2-7, with TRBD1 identical over 11 bases. The trim removed 2 bases at V and 3 bases at J, leaving 3 bases unmatched. CDR3 length equals 14 residues. The germline V gene encodes CDR1 DFQATT and CDR2 SNEGSKA (reference sequence). CDR3 in amino acids: CSARPGQGVYEQYF. CDR3 coding DNA: TGCAGTGCTAGACCGGGACAGGGGGTCTACGAGCAGTACTTC.

The rearrangement links TRBV20-1 to TRBJ1-6; 9 bases fit TRBD1. This CDR3 has 16 amino acids. Germline loops: CDR1 DFQATT, CDR2 SNEGSKA (reference sequence). The V gene end was trimmed by 4 bases and the J gene end by 9 bases; junction bases not matched to a gene: 13. CDR3 DNA: TGCAGTGCTACGTACCCCCAACAGGGGGCTAGTTCACCCCTCCACTTT. As protein: CSATYPQQGASSPLHF.

The chain uses TRBV20-1 and TRBJ1-2; D call uncertain. The V gene lost 3 bases and the J gene lost 2 bases, with 7 bases spanning the gap. CDR1 and CDR2 (germline): DFQATT, SNEGSKA (reference sequence). The CDR3 extends over 12 amino acids. The DNA of the CDR3 is TGCAGTGCTAGTTACAAAAACTATGGCTACACCTTC. Its protein product is CSASYKNYGYTF.

The chain couples TRBV2 to TRBJ1-2; D might be TRBD1 (6 bases). Germline V gives CDR1 SNHLY, CDR2 FYNNEI. CDR3 length equals 13 residues. V shed 4 bases and J shed 1 base, with 7 bases lying between them. CDR3 sequence: CASSVDSNYGYTF. The DNA of the CDR3 is TGTGCCAGCAGTGTGGACAGTAACTATGGCTACACCTTC.

This clonotype was seen more than once but under ten times. V usage is TRBV5-1 and J usage is TRBJ2-3; 14 nucleotides agree with TRBD2. Per germline, CDR1 SGHRS and CDR2 YFSETQ. The CDR3 length is 17 residues. The V segment lost 3 bases and the J segment 6 bases; nucleotides outside the gene matches: 9. CDR3 protein: CASSSLTSGRARDTQYF. DNA for the CDR3: TGCGCCAGCAGCTCCCTGACTAGCGGGAGGGCCAGGGATACGCAGTATTTT. The variable domain in full, completed from reference TRBV5-1 and TRBJ2-3, reads KAGVTQTPRYLIKTRGQQVTLSCSPISGHRSVSWYQQTPGQGLQFLFEYFSETQRNKGNFPGRFSGRQFSNSRSEMNVSTLELGDSALYLCASSSLTSGRARDTQYFGPGTRLTVL.

This clonotype was picked up many times. The chain couples TRBV27 to TRBJ1-2; TRBD1 agrees at 8 bases. The CDR3 is 15 residues long. J lost 3 bases, V lost 6 bases, and 9 bases had no gene match. The V gene's germline CDR1 is MNHEY and CDR2 SMNVEV (reference sequence). The CDR3 DNA sequence: TGTGCCAGCAGAGAGGCAGGGGGCACGTACTATGGCTACACCTTC. Translation: CASREAGGTYYGYTF.

This clonotype occurred many times. The CDR3 region is CASSPLQGRDTEAFF. DNA of the CDR3: TGTGCCAGCTCACCACTTCAGGGTAGAGACACTGAAGCTTTCTTT. The gene calls are TRBV18 and TRBJ1-1, with D tentatively TRBD1 (5 bases). Trimming took off 1 base at V and 3 bases at J, with 12 bases between the two ends. The CDR3 loop spans 15 amino acids. Germline V gene sequence: CDR1 KGHSH, CDR2 LQKENI.

This clonotype was recorded many times. The rearrangement uses TRBV7-8 and TRBJ2-6, with D possibly being TRBD1 (6 bases). In germline, CDR1 is SGHVS, CDR2 FQNEAQ. Trimming removed 0 bases at V and 3 bases at J, with 12 bases between. The CDR3 loop spans 17 amino acids. CDR3 sequence reads: CASSLAAGAYGANVLTF. Written as DNA, the CDR3 is TGTGCCAGCAGCTTAGCGGCAGGGGCATATGGGGCCAACGTCCTGACTTTC.

This clonotype has a count of ten or more. The rearrangement joins TRBV27 to TRBJ2-7; 9 bases agree with TRBD1. The CDR3 totals 15 residues. The germline V gene has CDR1 MNHEY and CDR2 SMNVEV (reference sequence). V shed 4 bases, J shed 6 bases, and the junction held 10 bases outside the gene matches. Here the CDR3 reads CASSSLPGQGREQYF. CDR3 nucleotide sequence: TGTGCCAGCAGTTCCCTCCCGGGACAGGGTCGCGAGCAGTACTTC.

V usage is TRBV5-1 and J usage is TRBJ2-7, with TRBD2 as a possible D gene (5 bases). CDR1 and CDR2 from the germline V gene are SGHRS and YFSETQ. Trimming cost V 4 bases and J 2 bases, with 16 bases left between them. The CDR3 loop spans 15 amino acids. This CDR3 reads CASSPEAGFPYEQYF. In nucleotides, the CDR3 is TGCGCCAGCAGCCCGGAGGCTGGGTTCCCCTACGAGCAGTACTTC.

This clonotype turned up a few times. The rearrangement uses TRBV7-4 and TRBJ2-5, with TRBD2 matching over 9 bases. V was clipped by 7 bases and J by 1 base; unmatched bases: 4. Germline lookup yields CDR1 SGHVT and CDR2 SQSDAQ. The CDR3 loop spans 14 amino acids. Here the CDR3 reads CASTETSGQETQYF. CDR3 coding DNA: TGTGCCAGCACCGAGACTAGCGGCCAAGAGACCCAGTACTTC.

The CDR3 reads CSASLAGTGDSYEQYF. The CDR3 DNA sequence: TGCAGTGCTAGTCTGGCGGGGACAGGGGACTCCTACGAGCAGTACTTC. The chain has TRBV20-1 and TRBJ2-7; 10 bases are a match to TRBD1. J lost 0 bases, V lost 3 bases, and 8 bases had no gene match. Germline CDR1 and CDR2: DFQATT and SNEGSKA (reference sequence). The CDR3 has 16 amino acids.

In regard to this clonotype: With a much larger clone just one base away, this may be a read error. The chain couples TRBV9 to TRBJ2-7; the D gene could be TRBD1 or TRBD2 (5 bases each). Germline lookup yields CDR1 SGDLS and CDR2 YYNGEE. The CDR3 is 14 residues long. The V end was cut by 6 bases, the J end by 9 bases, with 22 bases between. This chain's CDR3 is CASTSGEGDHVQYF. For the CDR3, the DNA is TGTGCCAGCACCTCTGGGGAAGGGGACCACGTGCAGTACTTC. The variable domain in full, with the rest retrieved from reference TRBV9 and TRBJ2-7, is DSGVTQTPKHLITATGQRVTLRCSPRSGDLSVYWYQQSLDQGLQFLIQYYNGEERAKGNILERFSAQQFPDLHSELNLSSLELGDSALYFCASTSGEGDHVQYFGPGTRLTVT.

This clonotype was counted at least ten times. The rearrangement links TRBV2 to TRBJ2-5, with D perhaps TRBD1 (6 bases). V was trimmed by 3 bases and J by 3 bases, leaving 8 bases between them. From germline, CDR1 is SNHLY and CDR2 FYNNEI. This CDR3 spans 13 amino acids. As DNA, the CDR3 is TGTGCCAGCAGTGACAACAGGGAAGAGACCCAGTACTTC. Translated: CASSDNREETQYF.

This clonotype appeared many times. This rearrangement joins TRBV28 to TRBJ2-7; the match to TRBD1 covers 7 bases. The CDR3 is 15 residues long. The V segment lost 3 bases and the J segment 5 bases; nucleotides outside the gene matches: 10. Germline V gene data show CDR1 as MDHEN and CDR2 as SYDVKM. Here the CDR3 DNA reads TGTGCCAGCAGTTTGGTATCACAGGGGTTCGACGAGCAGTACTTC. The encoded protein is CASSLVSQGFDEQYF.

This clonotype appeared many times. The J gene is TRBJ2-5, the V gene TRBV12-3 or TRBV12-4; D tentatively reads TRBD1 or TRBD2 (5 bases each). Trimming removed 2 bases at V and 5 bases at J, with 12 bases between. The CDR3 is 14 residues long. CDR3 nucleotide sequence: TGTGCCAGCAGTTTAAATCAAGGGGACGAGACCCAGTACTTC. It is translated as CASSLNQGDETQYF.

This sequence joins TRBV20-1 and TRBJ1-1, with D perhaps matching TRBD1 (6 bases). There are 14 residues in the CDR3. Trimming pared 6 bases from V and 1 base from J, leaving 15 bases between. Looked up from germline, CDR1 is DFQATT and CDR2 is SNEGSKA (reference sequence). CDR3: CSAPAGTKNTEAFF. The CDR3 nucleotides are TGCAGTGCGCCGGCCGGGACAAAGAACACTGAAGCTTTCTTT.

As to this clonotype: The final CDR3 position lacks the conserved phenylalanine or tryptophan, pointing to a likely read error. The genes are TRBV19 and TRBJ1-2; D remains ambiguous. The CDR3 contains 11 residues. With 6 bases removed from V and 5 bases from J, the gap between germline ends came to 7 bases. Germline loops: CDR1 LNHDA, CDR2 SQIVND (reference sequence). CDR3 nucleotides: TGTGCCAGTAGGCAGCTTTATGGCTACACCCTC. This translates into CASRQLYGYTL.

This clonotype was detected only a few times. The J gene is TRBJ2-7, the V gene TRBV19, with D perhaps being TRBD1 or TRBD2 (5 bases each). CDR3 length: 13 amino acids. Germline V gene lookup returns CDR1 LNHDA and CDR2 SQIVND (reference sequence). V was shortened by 6 bases and J by 5 bases, with 14 bases between the two germline ends. CDR3 region: CASRALRGHEQYF. The CDR3 DNA is TGTGCCAGTAGGGCCCTCCGGGGCCACGAGCAGTACTTC.

This clonotype was counted many times. The chain carries TRBV30 and TRBJ1-6; D gene ambiguous. Looked up from germline, CDR1 is GTSNPN and CDR2 is SVGIG (reference sequence). Trimming took 3 bases from V and 10 from J, leaving 16 bases between them. CDR3 length equals 14 residues. The CDR3 here is CAWRRGGSESPLHF. The CDR3 DNA sequence: TGTGCCTGGAGACGGGGAGGGAGCGAATCACCCCTCCACTTT.

This clonotype was counted a single time. A much larger clone lies a single base off, so this may be a read error. The chain employs TRBV5-1 and TRBJ2-7; weak D call: TRBD2 (7 bases). Per the germline V gene, CDR1 is SGHRS and CDR2 is YFSETQ. Trimming took 5 bases from V and 6 from J, leaving 15 bases between them. The CDR3 is 13 residues long. The CDR3 reads CASSEYREGEQYF. The DNA for the CDR3 is TGCGCCAGCAGTGAGTACAGGGAGGGCGAGCAGTACTTC. Looking up the rest from reference TRBV5-1 and TRBJ2-7 gives the full variable domain: KAGVTQTPRYLIKTRGQQVTLSCSPISGHRSVSWYQQTPGQGLQFLFEYFSETQRNKGNFPGRFSGRQFSNSRSEMNVSTLELGDSALYLCASSEYREGEQYFGPGTRLTVT.